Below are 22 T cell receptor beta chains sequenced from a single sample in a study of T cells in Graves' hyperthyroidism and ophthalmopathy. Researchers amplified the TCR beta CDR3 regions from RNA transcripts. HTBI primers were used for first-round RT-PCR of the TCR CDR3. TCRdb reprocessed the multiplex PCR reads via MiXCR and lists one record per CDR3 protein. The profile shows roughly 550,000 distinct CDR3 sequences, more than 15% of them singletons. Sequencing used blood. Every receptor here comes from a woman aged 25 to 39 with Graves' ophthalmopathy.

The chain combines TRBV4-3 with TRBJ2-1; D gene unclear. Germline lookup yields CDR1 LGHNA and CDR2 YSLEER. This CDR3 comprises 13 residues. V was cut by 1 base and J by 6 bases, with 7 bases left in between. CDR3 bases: TGCGCCAGCAGCCAAGCCCTAAGCAATGAGCAGTTCTTC. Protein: CASSQALSNEQFF.

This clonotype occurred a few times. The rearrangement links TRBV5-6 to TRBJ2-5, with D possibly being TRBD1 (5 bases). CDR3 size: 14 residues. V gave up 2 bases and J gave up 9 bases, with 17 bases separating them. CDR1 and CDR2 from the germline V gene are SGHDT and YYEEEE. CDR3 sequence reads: CASSFITKGQAQYF. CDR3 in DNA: TGTGCCAGCAGCTTTATTACGAAGGGGCAGGCCCAGTACTTC. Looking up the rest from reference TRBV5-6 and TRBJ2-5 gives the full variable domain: DAGVTQSPTHLIKTRGQQVTLRCSPKSGHDTVSWYQQALGQGPQFIFQYYEEEERQRGNFPDRFSGHQFPNYSSELNVNALLLGDSALYLCASSFITKGQAQYFGPGTRLLVL.

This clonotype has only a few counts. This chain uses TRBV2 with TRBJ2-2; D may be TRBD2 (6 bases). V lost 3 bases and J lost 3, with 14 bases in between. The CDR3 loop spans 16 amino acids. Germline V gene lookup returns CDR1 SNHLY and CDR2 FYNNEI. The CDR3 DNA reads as TGTGCCAGCAGTGACGCCGGGACTCCTTACACCGGGGAGCTGTTTTTT. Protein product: CASSDAGTPYTGELFF.

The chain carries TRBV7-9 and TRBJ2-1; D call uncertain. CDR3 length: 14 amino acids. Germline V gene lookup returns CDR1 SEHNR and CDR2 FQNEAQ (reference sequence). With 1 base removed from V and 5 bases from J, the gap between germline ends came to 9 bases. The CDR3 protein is CASSLDGVDNEQFF. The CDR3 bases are TGTGCCAGCAGCTTAGATGGAGTCGACAATGAGCAGTTCTTC.

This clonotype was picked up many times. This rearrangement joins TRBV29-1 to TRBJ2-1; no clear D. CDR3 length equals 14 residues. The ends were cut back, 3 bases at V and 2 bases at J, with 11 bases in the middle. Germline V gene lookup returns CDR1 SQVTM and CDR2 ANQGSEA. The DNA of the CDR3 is TGCAGCGTTGACACCGGGCTTCCCTACAATGAGCAGTTCTTC. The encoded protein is CSVDTGLPYNEQFF.

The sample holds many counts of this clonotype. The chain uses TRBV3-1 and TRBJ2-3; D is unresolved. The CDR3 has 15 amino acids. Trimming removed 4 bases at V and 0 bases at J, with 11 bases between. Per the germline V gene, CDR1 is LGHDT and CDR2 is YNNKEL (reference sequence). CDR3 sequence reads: CASSPLSASTDTQYF. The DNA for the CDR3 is TGTGCCAGCAGCCCATTATCGGCCAGCACAGATACGCAGTATTTT.

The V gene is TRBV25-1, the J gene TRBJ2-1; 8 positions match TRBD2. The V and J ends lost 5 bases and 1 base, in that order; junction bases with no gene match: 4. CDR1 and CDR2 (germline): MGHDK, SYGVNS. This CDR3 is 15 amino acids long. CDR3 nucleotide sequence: TGTGCCAGCAGTACTAGCGGCCAATCCTACAATGAGCAGTTCTTC. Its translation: CASSTSGQSYNEQFF.

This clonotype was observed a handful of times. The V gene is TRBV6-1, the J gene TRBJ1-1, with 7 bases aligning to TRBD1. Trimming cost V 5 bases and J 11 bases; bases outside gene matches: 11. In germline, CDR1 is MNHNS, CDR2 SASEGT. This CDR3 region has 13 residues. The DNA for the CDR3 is TGTGCCAGCAGTTATACGGGACAGCACCAGGCTTTCTTT. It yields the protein CASSYTGQHQAFF.

The CDR3 region is CASSYSSGGHPRTQYF. The CDR3 bases are TGTGCCAGCAGCTACTCTAGCGGGGGCCACCCCCGTACGCAGTATTTT. The chain employs TRBV13 and TRBJ2-3, with TRBD2 matching over 10 bases. J gave up 8 bases and V 4 bases, and 12 bases lay outside the gene matches. Germline CDR1 PRHDT, CDR2 FYEKMQ (reference sequence). CDR3 length: 16 residues.

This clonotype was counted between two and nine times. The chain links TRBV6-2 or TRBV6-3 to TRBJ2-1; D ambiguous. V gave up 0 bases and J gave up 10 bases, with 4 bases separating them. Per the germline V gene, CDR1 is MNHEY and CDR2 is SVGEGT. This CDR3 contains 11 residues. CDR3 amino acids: CASSYSAEQFF. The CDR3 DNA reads TGTGCCAGCAGTTACTCGGCGGAGCAGTTCTTC.

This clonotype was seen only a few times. The CDR3 DNA reads as TGTGCCAGCATTACTGGAAACACCATATATTTT. As protein: CASITGNTIYF. The rearrangement links TRBV6-5 to TRBJ1-3; D uncertain. In germline, CDR1 is MNHEY, CDR2 SVGAGI. V dropped 7 bases and J dropped 2 bases, with 3 bases sitting between them. CDR3 size: 11 residues.

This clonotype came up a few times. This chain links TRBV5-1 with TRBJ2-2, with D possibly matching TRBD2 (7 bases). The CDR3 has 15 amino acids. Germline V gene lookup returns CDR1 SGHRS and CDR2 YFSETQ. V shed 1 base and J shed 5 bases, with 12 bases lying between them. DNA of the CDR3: TGCGCCAGCAGCTTGAACGGGGGGCGGACCGGGGAGCTGTTTTTT. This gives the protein CASSLNGGRTGELFF.

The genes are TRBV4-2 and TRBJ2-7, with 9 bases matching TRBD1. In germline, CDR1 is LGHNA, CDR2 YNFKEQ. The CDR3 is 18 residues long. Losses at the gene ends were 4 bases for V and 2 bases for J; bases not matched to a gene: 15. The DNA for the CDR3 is TGTGCCAGCAGCCGCGTTACGGTCCTGGGACAGGGCCCCTACGAGCAGTACTTC. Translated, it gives CASSRVTVLGQGPYEQYF.

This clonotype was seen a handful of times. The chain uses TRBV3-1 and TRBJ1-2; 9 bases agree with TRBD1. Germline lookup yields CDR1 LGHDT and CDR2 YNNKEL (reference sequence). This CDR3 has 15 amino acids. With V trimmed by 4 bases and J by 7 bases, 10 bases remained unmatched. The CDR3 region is CASSPTGTGFTGYTF. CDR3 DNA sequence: TGTGCCAGCAGCCCAACCGGGACAGGGTTTACTGGCTACACCTTC.

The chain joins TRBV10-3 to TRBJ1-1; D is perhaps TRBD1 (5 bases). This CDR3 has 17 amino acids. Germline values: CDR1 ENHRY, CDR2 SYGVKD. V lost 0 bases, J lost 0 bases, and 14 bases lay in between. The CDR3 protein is CAISESRQSSLNTEAFF. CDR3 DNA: TGTGCCATCAGTGAGTCGAGACAGTCGTCTTTGAACACTGAAGCTTTCTTT.

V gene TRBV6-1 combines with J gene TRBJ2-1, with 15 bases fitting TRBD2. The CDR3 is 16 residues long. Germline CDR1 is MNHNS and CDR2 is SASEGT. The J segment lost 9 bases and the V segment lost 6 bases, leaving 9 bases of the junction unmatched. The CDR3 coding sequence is TGTGCCAGCAGGCCATGGGGACTAGCGGGAGGTAGTGAGCAGTTCTTC. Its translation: CASRPWGLAGGSEQFF.

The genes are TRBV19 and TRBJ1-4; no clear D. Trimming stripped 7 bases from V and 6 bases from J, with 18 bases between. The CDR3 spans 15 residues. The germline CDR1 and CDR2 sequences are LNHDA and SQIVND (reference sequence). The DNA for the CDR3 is TGTGCCAGTACGGCAGGCCTGACGGGTGATGAAAAACTGTTTTTT. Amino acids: CASTAGLTGDEKLFF.

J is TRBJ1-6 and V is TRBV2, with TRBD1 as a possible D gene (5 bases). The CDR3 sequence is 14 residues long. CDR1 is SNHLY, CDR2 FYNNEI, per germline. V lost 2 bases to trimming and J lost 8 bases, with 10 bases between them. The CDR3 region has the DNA TGTGCCAGCAGTGAACTGGGGGGATATTCACCCCTCCACTTT. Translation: CASSELGGYSPLHF.

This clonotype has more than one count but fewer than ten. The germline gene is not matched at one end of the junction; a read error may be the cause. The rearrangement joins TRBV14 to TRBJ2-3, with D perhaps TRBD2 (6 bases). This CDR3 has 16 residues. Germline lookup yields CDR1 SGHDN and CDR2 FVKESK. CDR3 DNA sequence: TGTGTCAGCAGCCCTCTGGTGGGGGGTATCACAGATACGCAGTATTTT. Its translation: CVSSPLVGGITDTQYF.

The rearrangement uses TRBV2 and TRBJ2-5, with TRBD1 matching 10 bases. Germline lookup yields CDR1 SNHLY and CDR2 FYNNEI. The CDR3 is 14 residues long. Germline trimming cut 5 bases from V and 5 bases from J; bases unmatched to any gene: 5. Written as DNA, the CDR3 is TGTGCCAGCAGTACCGGGACAGGGGTTGAGACCCAGTACTTC. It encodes CASSTGTGVETQYF.

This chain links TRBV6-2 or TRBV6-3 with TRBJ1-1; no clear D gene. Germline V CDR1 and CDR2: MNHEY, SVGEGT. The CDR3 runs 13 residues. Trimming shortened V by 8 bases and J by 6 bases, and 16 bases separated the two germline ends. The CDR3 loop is CASVIGLQAEAFF. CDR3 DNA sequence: TGTGCCAGCGTCATAGGTTTGCAAGCTGAAGCTTTCTTT.

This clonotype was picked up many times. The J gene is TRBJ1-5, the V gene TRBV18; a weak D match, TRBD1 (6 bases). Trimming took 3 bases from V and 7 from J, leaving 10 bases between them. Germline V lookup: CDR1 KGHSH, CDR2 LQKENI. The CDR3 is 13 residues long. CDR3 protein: CASSPGQGQPQHF. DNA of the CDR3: TGTGCCAGCTCACCGGGCCAGGGGCAGCCCCAGCATTTT. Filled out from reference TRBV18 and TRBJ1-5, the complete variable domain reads NAGVMQNPRHLVRRRGQEARLRCSPMKGHSHVYWYRQLPEEGLKFMVYLQKENIIDESGMPKERFSAEFPKEGPSILRIQQVVRGDSAAYFCASSPGQGQPQHFGDGTRLSIL.